One sample yielded the 3 T cell receptor beta chains listed below, sequenced in a study of blood T cell repertoires in COVID-19. Assay used: immunoSEQ multiplex PCR; TCRdb lists only in-frame clones, some missing. The repertoire holds 200,000 to 250,000 clones, with 70% to 90% as singletons. What was sequenced was peripheral blood. Every receptor here comes from a man between 50 and 59 years old who had recovered from COVID-19.

The rearrangement uses TRBV19 and TRBJ1-1; 9 bases fit TRBD1. The J segment lost 3 bases and the V segment lost 4 bases, leaving 6 bases of the junction unmatched. Germline CDR1 is LNHDA and CDR2 is SQIVND (reference sequence). This CDR3 spans 15 amino acids. CDR3 protein: CASSTWTGEDTEAFF. The CDR3 region has the DNA TGTGCCAGTAGTACATGGACAGGGGAGGACACTGAAGCTTTCTTT.

CDR3 loop: CASSRLAGRNEQYF. In DNA, the CDR3 is TGTGCCAGCAGTCGTCTAGCGGGACGGAACGAGCAGTACTTC. The V and J genes are TRBV6-5 and TRBJ2-7, with 9 nucleotides matching TRBD2. The J segment lost 5 bases and the V segment lost 5 bases, leaving 7 bases of the junction unmatched. The germline gives CDR1 MNHEY, CDR2 SVGAGI. The CDR3 length is 14 residues.

This clone has only a few counts. The genes are TRBV28 and TRBJ2-5; 10 nucleotides match TRBD1. V gave up 4 bases and J gave up 0 bases; unmatched junction bases: 5. CDR3 length: 16 amino acids. Germline-derived CDR1 and CDR2 are MDHEN and SYDVKM. Here the CDR3 DNA reads TGTGCCAGCAGTTCTCCGGACAGGGGGTACCAAGAGACCCAGTACTTC. Translating gives CASSSPDRGYQETQYF.